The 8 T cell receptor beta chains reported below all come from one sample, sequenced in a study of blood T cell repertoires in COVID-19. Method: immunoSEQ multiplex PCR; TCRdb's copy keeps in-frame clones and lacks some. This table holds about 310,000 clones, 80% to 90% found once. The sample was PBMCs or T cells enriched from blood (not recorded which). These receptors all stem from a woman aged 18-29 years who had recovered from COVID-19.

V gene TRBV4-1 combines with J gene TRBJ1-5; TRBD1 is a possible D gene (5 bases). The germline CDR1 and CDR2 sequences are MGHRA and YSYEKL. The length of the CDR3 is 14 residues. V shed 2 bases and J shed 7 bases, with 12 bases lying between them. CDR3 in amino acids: CASSQTGRQQPQHF. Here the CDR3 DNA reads TGCGCCAGCAGCCAAACAGGCCGTCAGCAGCCCCAGCATTTT.

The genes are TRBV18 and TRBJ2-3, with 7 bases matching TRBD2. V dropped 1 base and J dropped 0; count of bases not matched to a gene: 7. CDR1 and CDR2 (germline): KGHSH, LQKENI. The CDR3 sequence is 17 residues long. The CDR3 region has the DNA TGTGCCAGCTCACCACTTGGGTATAGCGGGAGCACAGATACGCAGTATTTT. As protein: CASSPLGYSGSTDTQYF.

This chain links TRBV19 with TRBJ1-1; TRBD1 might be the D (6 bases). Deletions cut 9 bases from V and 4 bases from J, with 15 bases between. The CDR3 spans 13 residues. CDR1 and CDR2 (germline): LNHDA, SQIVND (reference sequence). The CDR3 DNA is TGTGCCAGCACCTCGGCACAGGGCACTGAAGCTTTCTTT. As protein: CASTSAQGTEAFF.

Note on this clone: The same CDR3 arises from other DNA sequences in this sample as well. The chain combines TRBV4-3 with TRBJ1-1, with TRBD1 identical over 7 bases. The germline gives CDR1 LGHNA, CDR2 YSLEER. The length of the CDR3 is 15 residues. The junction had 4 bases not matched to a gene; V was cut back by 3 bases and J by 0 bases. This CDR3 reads CASSQGTALNTEAFF. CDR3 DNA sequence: TGCGCCAGCAGCCAGGGGACAGCTTTGAACACTGAAGCTTTCTTT.

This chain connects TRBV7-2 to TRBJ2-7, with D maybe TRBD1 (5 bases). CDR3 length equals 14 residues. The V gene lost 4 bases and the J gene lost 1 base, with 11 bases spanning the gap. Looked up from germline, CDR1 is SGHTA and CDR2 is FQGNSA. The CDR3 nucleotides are TGTGCCAGCAGCTCCTCACAGGCGTCCTACGAGCAGTACTTC. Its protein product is CASSSSQASYEQYF.

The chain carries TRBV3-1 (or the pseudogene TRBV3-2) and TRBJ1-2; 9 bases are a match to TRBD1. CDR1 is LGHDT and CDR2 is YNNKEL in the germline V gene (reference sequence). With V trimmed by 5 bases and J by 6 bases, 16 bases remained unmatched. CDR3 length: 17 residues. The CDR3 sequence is CASSEYSGTGLSDGYTF. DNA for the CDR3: TGTGCCAGCAGCGAATACTCCGGGACAGGGCTTTCAGATGGCTACACCTTC.

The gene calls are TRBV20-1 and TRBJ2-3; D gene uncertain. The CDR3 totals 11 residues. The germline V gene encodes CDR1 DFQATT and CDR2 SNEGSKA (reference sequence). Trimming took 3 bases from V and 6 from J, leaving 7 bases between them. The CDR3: CSASQTDTQYF. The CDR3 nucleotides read TGCAGTGCTAGTCAAACTGATACGCAGTATTTT.

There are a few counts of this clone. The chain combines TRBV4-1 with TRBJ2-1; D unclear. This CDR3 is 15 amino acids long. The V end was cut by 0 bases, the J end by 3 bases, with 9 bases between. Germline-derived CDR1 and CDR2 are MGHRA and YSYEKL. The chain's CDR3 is CASSQDSSGYNEQFF. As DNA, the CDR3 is TGCGCCAGCAGCCAAGATAGTTCGGGCTACAATGAGCAGTTCTTC.